This T cell receptor beta chain was recorded in a study of control samples from healthy donors and cancer patients. This table comes from immunoSEQ multiplex PCR, and its TCRdb copy is limited to in-frame clones, with some not included. The sample includes fewer than 200,000 clones. Sequences were obtained from blood. This sequence originates from a woman under 40 in good health.

CDR3: CASSFLPGVPSQTTFEAFF. The CDR3 nucleotides are TGTGCCAGCAGCTTTTTACCGGGAGTGCCCAGCCAGACCACATTTGAAGCTTTCTTT. This chain links TRBV6-2 or TRBV6-3 with TRBJ1-1; no firm D call. Germline CDR1 is MNHEY and CDR2 is SVGEGT. The germline V and J ends were trimmed by 6 bases and 7 bases, with 33 bases remaining between them. The CDR3 has 19 amino acids.